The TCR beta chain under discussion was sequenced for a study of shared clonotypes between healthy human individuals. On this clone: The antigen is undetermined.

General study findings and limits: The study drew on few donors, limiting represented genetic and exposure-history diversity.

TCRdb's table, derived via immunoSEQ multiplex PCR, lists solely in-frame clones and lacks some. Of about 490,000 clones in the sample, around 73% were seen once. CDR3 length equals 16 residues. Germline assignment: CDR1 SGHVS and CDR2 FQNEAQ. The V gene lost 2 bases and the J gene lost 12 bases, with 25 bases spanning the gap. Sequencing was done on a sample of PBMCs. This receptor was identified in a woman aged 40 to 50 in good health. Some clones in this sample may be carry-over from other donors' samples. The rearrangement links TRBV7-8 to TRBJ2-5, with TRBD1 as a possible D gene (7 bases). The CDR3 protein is CASSLRAAGTARGEYF. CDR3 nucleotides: TGTGCCAGCAGCTTAAGGGCGGCCGGGACAGCCCGCGGGGAGTACTTC. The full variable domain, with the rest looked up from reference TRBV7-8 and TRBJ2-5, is GAGVSQSPRYKVAKRGQDVALRCDPISGHVSLFWYQQALGQGPEFLTYFQNEAQLDKSGLPSDRFFAERPEGSVSTLKIQRTQQEDSAVYLCASSLRAAGTARGEYFGPGTRLLVL.